The entry below gives a single TCR beta chain sequence along with its context. The sample originates from a study of monozygotic twins with inflammatory bowel disease. Each donor supplied about 2.4 ml of blood. From germline, CDR1 is KGHSH and CDR2 LQKENI. The CDR3 has 14 residues. cDNA was produced in eight separate reactions per sample. The UMIs contained a 6-nucleotide sample barcode. They were added by template switching during cDNA synthesis. The study subjected TCRalpha and TCRbeta cDNA to two nested PCRs of about 15 and 9 cycles. TCRdb reanalyzed the 5' RACE reads, giving one entry per CDR3 protein sequence and no DNA. Its table records 190,000 or so distinct CDR3 sequences.

Sequencing was carried out using blood. V and J are TRBV18 and TRBJ1-4. The TCR originated in a human donor with ulcerative colitis or Crohn's disease, or a healthy co-twin of an affected twin (not recorded which). The CDR3 reads CASSPTVLGEKLFF.